These T cell receptor beta chains were read from a single sample in a study of circulating CD8 cells and anti-PD-1 response in melanoma. One entry per CDR3 protein, called by TCRdb with MiXCR from the reads. The data show 650 to 1,000 distinct CDR3 sequences, 6% to 7% seen once. The sequenced sample was CD8+ T cells from PBMCs, obtained at baseline or after one month of anti-PD-1 therapy (not recorded which). Receptors were obtained from a human donor with melanoma. CDR3s include the opening cysteine and the closing phenylalanine or tryptophan. The D gene is left open where the match is weak. Clone size, where shown, is once, few, many, or a class for clones that have expanded.

D gene: NA; clone size: NA; J gene: TRBJ1-1; V gene: TRBV4-2; CDR3 protein: CASSRGVNTEAFF; CDR3 DNA: TGTGCCAGCAGCCGAGGGGTGAACACTGAAGCTTTCTTT
D gene: TRBD1; clone size: NA; J gene: TRBJ2-2; V gene: TRBV28; CDR3 protein: CASSRTGQGLGELFF; CDR3 DNA: TGTGCCAGCAGTAGAACGGGACAGGGCCTCGGGGAGCTGTTTTTT
D gene: NA; clone size: large; J gene: TRBJ2-3; V gene: TRBV27; CDR3 protein: CASSYPGDVDTQYF; CDR3 DNA: TGTGCCAGCAGTTATCCGGGCGATGTGGATACGCAGTATTTT
D gene: TRBD1; clone size: large; J gene: TRBJ1-1; V gene: TRBV4-2; CDR3 protein: CASKQGATTNTEAFF; CDR3 DNA: TGTGCCAGTAAACAGGGGGCTACTACGAACACTGAAGCTTTCTTT
D gene: TRBD1; clone size: NA; J gene: TRBJ2-7; V gene: TRBV7-2; CDR3 protein: CASSLIGPTGDEQYF; CDR3 DNA: TGTGCCAGCAGCTTAATCGGCCCCACAGGGGACGAGCAGTACTTC
D gene: NA; clone size: large; J gene: TRBJ1-1; V gene: TRBV10-3; CDR3 protein: CAISPLGQREAFF; CDR3 DNA: TGTGCCATCAGTCCTCTTGGACAGCGTGAAGCTTTCTTT
D gene: NA; clone size: large; J gene: TRBJ2-1; V gene: TRBV29-1; CDR3 protein: CSVQINEQFF; CDR3 DNA: TGCAGCGTTCAGATCAATGAGCAGTTCTTC
D gene: NA; clone size: NA; J gene: TRBJ2-7; V gene: TRBV28; CDR3 protein: CASSLWVRQESDEQYF; CDR3 DNA: TGTGCCAGCAGTTTATGGGTGCGGCAGGAATCGGACGAGCAGTACTTC
D gene: NA; clone size: large; J gene: TRBJ2-4; V gene: TRBV29-1; CDR3 protein: CSVVGPPPAQNIQYF; CDR3 DNA: TGCAGCGTTGTTGGTCCACCTCCGGCGCAAAACATTCAGTACTTC
D gene: TRBD2; clone size: large; J gene: TRBJ2-7; V gene: TRBV5-1; CDR3 protein: CASSLEKSGAGYEQYF; CDR3 DNA: TGCGCCAGCAGCTTGGAAAAGAGCGGGGCGGGCTACGAGCAGTACTTC
D gene: NA; clone size: NA; J gene: TRBJ2-7; V gene: TRBV19; CDR3 protein: CASSPALSYEQYF; CDR3 DNA: TGTGCCAGTAGTCCAGCTCTCTCCTACGAGCAGTACTTC
D gene: NA; clone size: large; J gene: TRBJ1-1; V gene: TRBV25-1; CDR3 protein: CASSEYLDKAFF; CDR3 DNA: TGTGCCAGCAGTGAATACTTAGATAAGGCTTTCTTT
D gene: NA; clone size: few; J gene: TRBJ2-1; V gene: TRBV19; CDR3 protein: CASRILGGPYNEQFF; CDR3 DNA: TGTGCCAGTAGAATACTAGGGGGGCCCTACAATGAGCAGTTCTTC
D gene: NA; clone size: medium-sized; J gene: TRBJ2-1; V gene: TRBV19; CDR3 protein: CASSIPGRHNEQFF; CDR3 DNA: TGTGCCAGTAGTATCCCGGGGCGCCACAATGAGCAGTTCTTC
D gene: NA; clone size: large; J gene: TRBJ2-6; V gene: TRBV18; CDR3 protein: CASSPPFEGSGANVLTF; CDR3 DNA: TGTGCCAGCTCACCACCCTTCGAAGGTTCTGGGGCCAACGTCCTGACTTTC
D gene: NA; clone size: medium-sized; J gene: TRBJ2-4; V gene: TRBV19; CDR3 protein: CASSRGGELAKNIQYF; CDR3 DNA: TGTGCCAGTAGTCGGGGCGGTGAATTAGCCAAAAACATTCAGTACTTC
D gene: NA; clone size: large; J gene: TRBJ2-1; V gene: TRBV29-1; CDR3 protein: CSTTLFSYNEQFF; CDR3 DNA: TGCAGCACGACTCTTTTCTCCTACAATGAGCAGTTCTTC